The 5 T cell receptor beta chains below come from one sample, sequenced in a study of T cell changes during pregnancy in multiple sclerosis. The table came from immunoSEQ multiplex PCR; TCRdb's copy has only in-frame clones and leaves some out. The sample yields around 19,000 clones, about nine tenths seen once. The sample was CD8+ T cells from peripheral blood mononuclear cells, taken in the third trimester of pregnancy. The source of these receptors is a female donor in good health, enrolled as a control in a pregnancy study.

The chain uses TRBV14 and TRBJ2-3; a possible D gene is TRBD2 (6 bases). With 6 bases removed from V and 1 base from J, the gap between germline ends came to 20 bases. Germline CDR1 reads SGHDN; CDR2 reads FVKESK. There are 17 residues in the CDR3. CDR3 amino acids: CASSNSAGTFGTDTQYF. Written as DNA, the CDR3 is TGTGCCAGCAGTAACAGCGCGGGGACCTTCGGCACAGATACGCAGTATTTT.

This clone appeared a few times. The chain employs TRBV11-2 and TRBJ2-7; TRBD1 matches at 11 bases. The junction had 6 bases not matched to a gene; V was cut back by 1 base and J by 1 base. Germline V lookup: CDR1 SGHAT, CDR2 FQNNGV. The CDR3 runs to 17 residues. The CDR3 here is CASSLGTGGVQSYEQYF. CDR3 in DNA: TGTGCCAGCAGCTTAGGGACAGGGGGCGTGCAGTCCTACGAGCAGTACTTC.

This rearrangement joins TRBV11-2 to TRBJ2-7, with D uncertain. V lost 1 base to trimming and J lost 2 bases, with 12 bases between them. The CDR3 is 15 residues long. Germline CDR1 and CDR2: SGHAT and FQNNGV. CDR3 sequence: CASSLAAGAAYEQYF. As DNA, the CDR3 is TGTGCCAGCAGCTTAGCCGCAGGTGCTGCCTACGAGCAGTACTTC. Variable domain in full (rest from reference TRBV11-2 and TRBJ2-7): EAGVAQSPRYKIIEKRQSVAFWCNPISGHATLYWYQQILGQGPKLLIQFQNNGVVDDSQLPKDRFSAERLKGVDSTLKIQPAKLEDSAVYLCASSLAAGAAYEQYFGPGTRLTVT.

The chain uses TRBV19 and TRBJ1-3; D may be TRBD1 (5 bases). The V gene's germline CDR1 is LNHDA and CDR2 SQIVND (reference sequence). The CDR3 is 14 residues long. Trimming cost V 5 bases and J 0 bases, with 8 bases left between them. In DNA form, the CDR3 reads TGTGCCAGTAGTTGGGGCATCTCTGGAAACACCATATATTTT. Its translation: CASSWGISGNTIYF.

The chain joins TRBV5-1 to TRBJ2-4; no firm D call. CDR1 and CDR2 (germline): SGHRS, YFSETQ. CDR3 length: 16 amino acids. V lost 3 bases and J lost 1, with 14 bases in between. Here the CDR3 DNA reads TGCGCCAGCAGCTCTGACGCCGGAGCGGCCAAAAACATTCAGTACTTC. Protein sequence: CASSSDAGAAKNIQYF.